A single sample gave rise to the 22 T cell receptor beta chains below, sequenced in a study of control samples from healthy donors and cancer patients. Only in-frame clones appear in the TCRdb table, and some are missing; sequencing was by immunoSEQ multiplex PCR. Of fewer than 60,000 clones in the sample, about 86% are singletons; the top ten hold less than 3.5%. Sequenced sample: PBMCs. These receptors came from a woman aged 50 to 60 with lung cancer.

Only a few counts were recorded for this clone. The gene calls are TRBV12-5 and TRBJ2-7; weak D call: TRBD2 (5 bases). Germline lookup yields CDR1 LGHNT and CDR2 FRNRAP. This CDR3 contains 13 residues. The ends were cut back, 5 bases at V and 2 bases at J, with 10 bases in the middle. In nucleotides, the CDR3 is TGTGCTAGTGGTGTCGGGGTTGCCTACGAGCAGTACTTC. As protein: CASGVGVAYEQYF.

This clone was observed a handful of times. DNA for the CDR3: TGTGCCAGCAGCCCAGGGGAAGCTTTCTTT. This gives the protein CASSPGEAFF. The gene calls are TRBV21-1 and TRBJ1-1; TRBD1 is taken as the D call from the table, unchecked against the DNA. TRBV21-1 is listed as a pseudogene. The CDR3 is made up of 10 amino acids.

This clone came up once. The rearrangement uses TRBV24-1 and TRBJ2-5; D is unresolved. Germline V gives CDR1 KGHDR, CDR2 SFDVKD. The V gene lost 3 bases and the J gene lost 5 bases, with 18 bases spanning the gap. CDR3 size: 16 residues. CDR3 in amino acids: CATSDPRTRGIETQYF. The CDR3 DNA sequence: TGTGCCACCAGTGATCCCCGGACCCGAGGCATTGAGACCCAGTACTTC.

This sequence joins TRBV4-1 and TRBJ2-3, with TRBD2 as a possible D gene (6 bases). The ends were cut back, 3 bases at V and 3 bases at J, with 16 bases in the middle. Germline V gives CDR1 MGHRA, CDR2 YSYEKL. This CDR3 is built from 16 residues. The chain's CDR3 is CASSQGDRAGTDTQYF. The CDR3 DNA is TGCGCCAGCAGCCAGGGGGATCGTGCGGGGACAGATACGCAGTATTTT.

This clone was picked up one time. This chain uses TRBV7-9 with TRBJ2-5, with TRBD2 as a possible D gene (7 bases). The CDR3 covers 15 residues. V gave up 5 bases and J gave up 3 bases, with 16 bases separating them. The germline gives CDR1 SEHNR, CDR2 FQNEAQ (reference sequence). This CDR3 reads CASSRGGSYKETQYF. The CDR3 bases are TGTGCCAGCAGCCGCGGGGGCTCGTATAAAGAGACCCAGTACTTC.

The CDR3 sequence is CASSRQVGADNYGYTF. CDR3 nucleotide sequence: TGTGCCAGTAGTCGACAGGTGGGGGCTGATAACTATGGCTACACCTTC. The V call is TRBV19, the J call TRBJ1-2; maybe TRBD1 (6 bases). The length of the CDR3 is 16 residues. Between the trimmed V and J ends, which lost 5 bases and 1 base, there was a span of 17 bases. In germline, CDR1 is LNHDA, CDR2 SQIVND (reference sequence).

V gene TRBV4-3 combines with J gene TRBJ2-7; D call uncertain. CDR3 size: 14 residues. Trimming stripped 1 base from V and 0 bases from J, with 7 bases between. CDR1 and CDR2 (germline): LGHNA, YSLEER. This CDR3 reads CASSQGSSSYEQYF. In DNA form, the CDR3 reads TGCGCCAGCAGCCAAGGAAGTAGCTCCTACGAGCAGTACTTC.

This clone has a single count. The chain couples TRBV10-3 to TRBJ1-1, with D unresolved. The germline CDR1 and CDR2 sequences are ENHRY and SYGVKD. V lost 3 bases and J lost 1, with 9 bases in between. CDR3 size: 14 residues. CDR3 sequence: CAISETPANTEAFF. The CDR3 coding sequence is TGTGCCATCAGTGAAACCCCAGCGAACACTGAAGCTTTCTTT.

The chain recombines TRBV5-4 with TRBJ1-1; the D gene is possibly TRBD1 (6 bases). From germline, CDR1 is SGHNT and CDR2 YYREEE (reference sequence). Trimming cost V 4 bases and J 2 bases, with 18 bases left between them. This CDR3 has 16 residues. DNA of the CDR3: TGTGCCAGCAGCCTCGGTCAAGGGGGATTCAACACTGAAGCTTTCTTT. It encodes CASSLGQGGFNTEAFF.

V is TRBV6-6 and J is TRBJ1-5; possibly TRBD1 for D (5 bases). Germline CDR1 and CDR2: MNHNY and SVGAGI (reference sequence). The CDR3 loop spans 14 amino acids. Trimming took 5 bases from V and 4 from J, leaving 12 bases between them. In DNA form, the CDR3 reads TGTGCCAGCAGTCACCAGGGCGGTAATCAGCCCCAGCATTTT. It translates to CASSHQGGNQPQHF.

The gene calls are TRBV19 and TRBJ1-6, with D unclear. This CDR3 has 13 amino acids. Germline lookup yields CDR1 LNHDA and CDR2 SQIVND (reference sequence). V dropped 0 bases and J dropped 10 bases, with 7 bases sitting between them. DNA for the CDR3: TGTGCCAGTAGTATAGAAGGGAACTCACCCCTCCACTTT. Its translation: CASSIEGNSPLHF.

The chain combines TRBV5-1 with TRBJ1-3, with 7 bases fitting TRBD1. Germline-derived CDR1 and CDR2 are SGHRS and YFSETQ. With 3 bases clipped from V and 3 bases from J, the junction kept 3 bases outside the gene matches. The CDR3 totals 14 residues. CDR3 nucleotide sequence: TGCGCCAGCAGCTCTGGGACAGTTGGAAACACCATATATTTT. Its translation is CASSSGTVGNTIYF.

The chain is built from TRBV4-1 and TRBJ1-4; D remains ambiguous. Trimming took 2 bases from V and 5 from J, leaving 15 bases between them. Germline V gives CDR1 MGHRA, CDR2 YSYEKL. CDR3 length equals 16 residues. The CDR3 loop is CASSQHYPGFNEKLFF. DNA of the CDR3: TGCGCCAGCAGCCAACACTACCCGGGGTTCAATGAAAAACTGTTTTTT.

This clone was counted a few times. This chain uses TRBV28 with TRBJ1-3; D is ambiguous. Germline V CDR1 and CDR2: MDHEN, SYDVKM. With 2 bases removed from V and 3 bases from J, the gap between germline ends came to 11 bases. CDR3 size: 15 residues. The CDR3 protein is CASSLDSVGGNTIYF. The DNA of the CDR3 is TGTGCCAGCAGTTTAGACTCGGTTGGTGGAAACACCATATATTTT.

The rearrangement links TRBV10-3 to TRBJ1-6; no firm D call. V was clipped by 10 bases and J by 9 bases, with 16 bases between them. Germline V gene sequence: CDR1 ENHRY, CDR2 SYGVKD. This CDR3 contains 13 residues. The CDR3 reads CATKWETGSPLHF. CDR3 sequence (DNA): TGTGCCACCAAGTGGGAAACTGGTTCACCCCTCCACTTT.

This clone has just a few counts. The chain joins TRBV4-2 to TRBJ1-3; D is possibly TRBD1 (5 bases). Germline loops: CDR1 LGHNA, CDR2 YNFKEQ. The CDR3 extends over 14 amino acids. The V gene lost 4 bases and the J gene lost 0 bases, with 7 bases spanning the gap. As DNA, the CDR3 is TGTGCCAGCAGCCGGGGCCGCTCTGGAAACACCATATATTTT. Protein sequence: CASSRGRSGNTIYF.

This chain joins TRBV6-6 and TRBJ1-2; 8 nucleotides align to TRBD1. The CDR3 covers 17 residues. V lost 5 bases, J lost 4 bases, and 15 bases stayed unmatched. Germline CDR1 reads MNHNY; CDR2 reads SVGAGI (reference sequence). CDR3 in amino acids: CASSLGTGLGSVYGYTF. The CDR3 DNA reads as TGTGCCAGCAGTCTTGGGACAGGCTTGGGGTCCGTCTATGGCTACACCTTC.

This clone was observed once. This chain joins TRBV21-1 and TRBJ1-3. TRBV21-1 is an annotated pseudogene. This CDR3 is 13 amino acids long. The CDR3 bases are TGTGCCAGCAGCAAAGCCCTATTAGACACCATATATTTT. Protein product: CASSKALLDTIYF.

The V call is TRBV6-5, the J call TRBJ1-4; TRBD1 aligns across 9 bases. The J segment lost 6 bases and the V segment lost 5 bases, leaving 4 bases of the junction unmatched. CDR1 and CDR2 from the germline V gene are MNHEY and SVGAGI. The CDR3 loop spans 14 amino acids. CDR3 nucleotide sequence: TGTGCCAGCAGTAAACAGGGGGCGTATGAAAAACTGTTTTTT. It is translated as CASSKQGAYEKLFF.

The rearrangement joins TRBV18 to TRBJ2-3; D uncertain. Per germline, CDR1 KGHSH and CDR2 LQKENI. The CDR3 is made up of 12 amino acids. V was cut by 3 bases and J by 3 bases, with 4 bases left in between. The CDR3 DNA reads as TGTGCCAGCTCACCTAGAACAGATACGCAGTATTTT. Translation: CASSPRTDTQYF.

About this clone itself: Germline and junction disagree at one end, which may indicate a read error. The chain combines TRBV18 with TRBJ2-4; the D gene is possibly TRBD2 (5 bases). The germline V gene encodes CDR1 KGHSH and CDR2 LQKENI. The CDR3 loop spans 14 amino acids. The CDR3: CASSPPTGKNLQYF. The DNA for the CDR3 is TGTGCCAGCTCACCACCGACGGGGAAAAACCTTCAGTACTTC.

V is TRBV2 and J is TRBJ1-1; 7 bases fit TRBD1. The CDR3 contains 13 residues. The germline V gene encodes CDR1 SNHLY and CDR2 FYNNEI. The V segment lost 6 bases and the J segment 0 bases; nucleotides outside the gene matches: 1. The DNA for the CDR3 is TGTGCCAGCAGGGGGACAGTGAACACTGAAGCTTTCTTT. Protein product: CASRGTVNTEAFF.